Detailed here is one TCR beta chain. CDR3 length: 17 residues. Unmatched junction bases numbered 21, after V lost 7 bases and J lost 5 bases. Per the germline V gene, CDR1 is SGHRS and CDR2 is YFSETQ. These data come from a study of blood T cell repertoires in COVID-19. Study as a whole: Samples taken during acute and convalescent COVID-19 were collected in the United States, Italy and Spain. T cells, B-cell-depleted T cells, or PBMCs provided the cDNA or gDNA that served as material.

Study processing details: It was from reference gene primer amplification that nucleated cell counts were estimated. The method was immunoSEQ multiplex PCR; TCRdb's version includes in-frame clones alone and lacks a portion of them. The DNA was the basis for D and trimming; V, J and clone size are from that table. The sample lists around 58,000 clones; 83% were seen once. The J gene is TRBJ2-7, the V gene TRBV5-1, with 7 bases identical to TRBD1. Sequenced: peripheral blood. The origin of this receptor is a human donor in a cohort sampled during active COVID-19. CDR3 sequence reads: CASRTSAALTGLHEQYF. DNA of the CDR3: TGCGCCAGCCGTACCTCGGCAGCCTTGACAGGGCTCCACGAGCAGTACTTC.